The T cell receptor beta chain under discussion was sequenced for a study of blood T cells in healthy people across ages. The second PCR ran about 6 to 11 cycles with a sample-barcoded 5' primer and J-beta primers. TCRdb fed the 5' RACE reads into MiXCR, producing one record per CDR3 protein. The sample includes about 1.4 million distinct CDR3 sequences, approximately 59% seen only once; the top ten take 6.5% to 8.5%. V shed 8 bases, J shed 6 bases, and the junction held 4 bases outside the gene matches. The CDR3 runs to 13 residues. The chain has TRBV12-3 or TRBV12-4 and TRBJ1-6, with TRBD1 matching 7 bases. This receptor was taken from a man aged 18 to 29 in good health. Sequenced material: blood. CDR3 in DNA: TGTGCCAGCTCCGGGACAGCTAATTCACCCCTCCACTTT. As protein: CASSGTANSPLHF.